This T cell receptor beta chain was sequenced in a study of Graves' ophthalmopathy and Graves' hyperthyroidism. The sequenced template was RNA, covering the TCR beta CDR3 region. HTBI primers were employed in first-round RT-PCR, then a second-round multiplex PCR followed. Each CDR3 protein gets one entry after TCRdb re-called the multiplex PCR reads with MiXCR. The top ten hold roughly 11% of the sample, which has around 1.1 million distinct CDR3 sequences, about 36% seen once. Germline CDR1 SQVTM, CDR2 ANQGSEA. The CDR3 length is 13 residues. V shed 1 base and J shed 5 bases, with 11 bases lying between them.

The rearrangement uses TRBV29-1 and TRBJ2-5; D not certain. The specimen was peripheral blood or thyroid tissue (not recorded which). This TCR derives from an adult man with Graves' hyperthyroidism. The CDR3 here is CSVEARVHETQYF. The CDR3 coding sequence is TGCAGCGTTGAAGCTAGGGTCCATGAGACCCAGTACTTC.